The 5 T cell receptor beta chains in this list originate from one sample, sequenced in a study of cytomegalovirus exposure and HLA in healthy donors. PCR used 60 Vbeta primers and 13 Jbeta primers. The table came from immunoSEQ multiplex PCR; TCRdb's copy has only in-frame clones and leaves some out. The sample lists more than 150,000 clones; roughly four fifths were seen once. Sequenced sample: PBMCs. The receptors were gathered from a man in his forties in good health and CMV-seronegative.

The chain couples TRBV2 to TRBJ2-7, with D perhaps TRBD1 (6 bases). With 4 bases removed from V and 4 bases from J, the gap between germline ends came to 14 bases. The length of the CDR3 is 14 residues. CDR1 is SNHLY, CDR2 FYNNEI, per germline. In DNA form, the CDR3 reads TGTGCCAGCAGTGTTATTGGGGGCCCGTACGAGCAGTACTTC. This codes for CASSVIGGPYEQYF.

This chain links TRBV5-4 with TRBJ2-2; TRBD2 matches 9 bases. Germline trimming cut 2 bases from V and 0 bases from J; bases unmatched to any gene: 5. In germline, CDR1 is SGHNT, CDR2 YYREEE (reference sequence). This CDR3 contains 17 residues. The CDR3: CASSLLAGFANTGELFF. CDR3 sequence (DNA): TGTGCCAGCAGCTTACTAGCGGGTTTCGCGAACACCGGGGAGCTGTTTTTT.

The chain uses TRBV28 and TRBJ1-2; D unresolved. V lost 11 bases and J 4 bases, leaving 11 bases between the germline ends. Germline-derived CDR1 and CDR2 are MDHEN and SYDVKM. The CDR3 covers 11 residues. CDR3 in DNA: TGTGCCTCCGATTACGGCTATGGCTACACCTTC. It encodes CASDYGYGYTF.

The V and J genes are TRBV2 and TRBJ2-7, with no clear D. Germline CDR1 reads SNHLY; CDR2 reads FYNNEI. The length of the CDR3 is 14 residues. Trimming cost V 3 bases and J 3 bases, with 12 bases left between them. Written as DNA, the CDR3 is TGTGCCAGCAGTGAGGCCCTAACTATCTACGAGCAGTACGTC. As protein: CASSEALTIYEQYV.

For the CDR3, the DNA is TGCGCCAGCAGCTTGTTAGACTCCTACAATGAGCAGTTCTTC. This encodes CASSLLDSYNEQFF. This chain links TRBV5-1 with TRBJ2-1; D is unresolved. Germline V CDR1 and CDR2: SGHRS, YFSETQ. The CDR3 is made up of 14 amino acids. The V end was cut by 1 base, the J end by 0 bases, with 5 bases between.